This T cell receptor beta chain was obtained from a study of blood T cell repertoires in COVID-19 (TCRdb year 2020). Notes on the research overall: Samples covering the acute and convalescent phases of COVID-19 were provided by collaborators in the United States, Italy and Spain. The prospective study material was composed of cDNA or gDNA derived from T cells, B-cell-depleted T cells, or PBMCs. Subjects who had been exposed to COVID-19, were actively infected with it, or had recovered from it provided the deeply sampled blood TCRbeta repertoires that made up the dataset. The repertoires were released in a freely available public database intended as a resource for research on the immune response to SARS-CoV-2. The samples were drawn from the first 160 participants of the ongoing ImmuneRACE study and from 1,254 subjects provided by 6 global collaborators. Sample metadata almost always included a de-identified subject ID, COVID-19 status, age in years and sex. Where available, HLA class I and class II types were taken from metadata supplied by the sample provider and were not determined by assay-based typing. On the study overall, not on this receptor specifically: Clinical and demographic metadata were provided uncurated, with the amount varying by source and participant.

The immunoSEQ Assay, a bias-controlled multiplex PCR, was used to amplify TCRbeta CDR3 regions from genomic DNA. The study's processing was this. The number of nucleated cells in each sample was estimated by amplification of reference gene primers within the assay. Sequence reads were collapsed and filtered to measure the absolute abundance of every unique TCRbeta CDR3 rearrangement. For each sample, productive Simpson clonality was calculated as the square root of Simpson's diversity index over productive rearrangements. TCRdb provides this immuneACCESS table in a form limited to in-frame rearrangements. Some clones are lacking; in checked studies, under half of them reflect an unresolved V gene, and why the rest are absent is not known. For V, J and clone size, that table is used; D and trimming come from the DNA. The sample has 200,000 to 250,000 clones on record, 80% to 90% of them singletons. The top ten hold roughly 4.5% of the sample.

Collaborating institutions collected whole blood in K2EDTA tubes following their own protocols. For TCRbeta analysis, collaborators shipped samples in one of three forms: frozen whole blood, isolated PBMCs, or DNA extracted from either of those sample types. As regards this clone: It has no known antigen specificity. Per-nucleotide qualities are absent, and no much larger clonotype sits a single base away.

This receptor was obtained from a man aged 45-65 years with acute or convalescent COVID-19. Sequenced sample: peripheral blood.

The encoded CDR3 is CASSPNRGDEKLFF. The nucleotide sequence reads as follows: TGTGCCAGCTCACCCAACAGGGGTGATGAAAAACTGTTTTTT. The chain links TRBV18 with TRBJ1-4; 7 bases in between match TRBD1. The germline V gene supplies CDR1 KGHSH and CDR2 LQKENI. Unmatched junction bases come to 4, with V trimmed by 3 bases and J by 6 bases. Measured from the cysteine to the phenylalanine, the CDR3 is 14 residues long. The DNA shown is the 42-base CDR3, in frame from base 1.